The rows below give T cell receptor beta chains drawn from one sample of a study of OX40 agonist ivuxolimab in advanced cancers. The method was immunoSEQ multiplex PCR; TCRdb's version includes in-frame clones alone and lacks a portion of them. The sample yields about 28,000 clones, 90% seen once. The sample here was CD4+ or CD8+ T cells sorted from blood, taken in a trial of the OX40 agonist ivuxolimab. These receptors all stem from an adult with an advanced solid tumor such as melanoma, head and neck, liver or kidney cancer. Both conserved end residues are part of each CDR3. A D gene is named only where the DNA matches it firmly. Clone size appears in some rows only: once, few, many, or a class for an expanded clone.

>TRBV11-3|NA|TRBJ2-5|NA
CASSLDGGQETQYF
TGTGCCAGCAGCTTAGATGGGGGCCAAGAGACCCAGTACTTC
>TRBV27|NA|TRBJ1-1|NA
CASSPQNGNTEAFF
TGTGCCAGCAGTCCCCAAAACGGGAACACTGAAGCTTTCTTT
>TRBV14|NA|TRBJ2-1|TRBD2
CASSQVFGLAGADNEQFF
TGTGCCAGCAGCCAAGTTTTTGGGTTAGCGGGAGCCGACAATGAGCAGTTCTTC
>TRBV13|NA|TRBJ1-5|NA
CASSLYRSNQPQHF
TGTGCCAGCAGCTTATACAGGAGCAATCAGCCCCAGCATTTT
>TRBV6-1|once|TRBJ1-5|TRBD1
CASSETQGWGVYSNQPQHF
TGTGCCAGCAGTGAGACACAGGGGTGGGGGGTATATAGCAATCAGCCCCAGCATTTT
>TRBV7-2|NA|TRBJ2-3|NA
CASSNIGSTDTQYF
TGTGCCAGCAGCAACATAGGAAGCACAGATACGCAGTATTTT
>TRBV19|NA|TRBJ2-1|TRBD2
CASSWGLAGGYNEQFF
TGTGCCAGTAGTTGGGGACTAGCGGGAGGTTACAATGAGCAGTTCTTC
>TRBV7-9|NA|TRBJ2-7|NA
CASSWAPYEQYF
TGTGCCAGCAGCTGGGCACCCTACGAGCAGTACTTC
>TRBV9|NA|TRBJ2-1|TRBD1
CASSELDRVNEQFF
TGTGCCAGCAGCGAGCTGGACAGGGTAAATGAGCAGTTCTTC
>TRBV11-2|NA|TRBJ2-1|TRBD2
CASSLLAGVGNEQFF
TGTGCCAGCAGCTTACTAGCGGGAGTGGGCAATGAGCAGTTCTTC
>TRBV29-1|NA|TRBJ1-3|TRBD1
CSVGQDRGPGNTIYF
TGCAGCGTTGGCCAGGACAGGGGACCGGGGAACACCATATATTTT
>TRBV4-1|NA|TRBJ1-1|TRBD1
CASSQLDRAHEAFF
TGCGCCAGCAGCCAACTGGACAGGGCACATGAAGCTTTCTTT
>TRBV6-5|NA|TRBJ2-7|NA
CASSYSGLGFYEQYF
TGTGCCAGCAGTTACTCTGGGCTAGGATTTTACGAGCAGTACTTC
>TRBV29-1|NA|TRBJ2-1|TRBD2
CSVDKGKWEGLYNEQFF
TGCAGCGTTGATAAGGGGAAGTGGGAGGGCCTCTACAATGAGCAGTTCTTC
>TRBV29-1|NA|TRBJ2-1|NA
CSVDYSYNEQFF
TGCAGCGTTGACTATTCCTACAATGAGCAGTTCTTC
>TRBV5-4|NA|TRBJ1-2|NA
CASSSFTGTWDYGYTF
TGTGCCAGCAGCTCGTTTACAGGGACCTGGGATTATGGCTACACCTTC
>TRBV19|NA|TRBJ2-1|NA
CASSGMGGTPYNEQFF
TGTGCCAGTAGTGGCATGGGAGGGACACCCTACAATGAGCAGTTCTTC
>TRBV2|NA|TRBJ2-7|NA
CASSEAGRPFYEQYF
TGTGCCAGCAGTGAAGCGGGGCGGCCCTTCTACGAGCAGTACTTC
>TRBV6-5|NA|TRBJ1-3|NA
CASSTDGTPGNTIYF
TGTGCCAGCAGCACGGACGGAACGCCAGGAAACACCATATATTTT
>TRBV7-6|NA|TRBJ2-1|NA
CASSLDVGLPNEQFF
TGTGCCAGCAGCTTAGATGTCGGACTACCCAATGAGCAGTTCTTC
>TRBV4-1|NA|TRBJ2-5|NA
CASSQDRGAQETQYF
TGCGCCAGCAGCCAAGATCGGGGGGCCCAAGAGACCCAGTACTTC
>TRBV19|NA|TRBJ2-7|NA
CASSMEVEQYF
TGTGCCAGTAGTATGGAGGTCGAGCAGTACTTC
>TRBV18|NA|TRBJ1-4|NA
CASSPRSNHATNEKLFF
TGTGCCAGCTCACCAAGATCGAACCATGCAACTAATGAAAAACTGTTTTTT
>TRBV19|once|TRBJ2-7|NA
CASSMGQYISEQYF
TGTGCCAGTAGTATGGGGCAGTACATTTCCGAGCAGTACTTC
>TRBV7-2|NA|TRBJ2-1|TRBD1
CASSPGQGRNNEQFF
TGTGCCAGCAGCCCCGGACAGGGTCGGAATAATGAGCAGTTCTTC
>TRBV12-5|once|TRBJ2-7|NA
CASGYSVFSEQYF
TGTGCTAGTGGGTATTCAGTGTTTAGCGAGCAGTACTTC
>TRBV7-8|NA|TRBJ2-7|TRBD2
CASSSGLAGAYEQYF
TGTGCCAGCAGCTCCGGACTAGCGGGAGCCTACGAGCAGTACTTC
>TRBV7-9|NA|TRBJ2-1|TRBD2
CASSNRGLAADYNEQFF
TGTGCCAGCAGCAACCGGGGACTAGCGGCCGACTACAATGAGCAGTTCTTC
>TRBV19|NA|TRBJ1-2|NA
CASSIMASGYTF
TGTGCCAGTAGTATAATGGCCAGTGGCTACACCTTC
>TRBV5-6|few|TRBJ1-1|NA
CASSLVGWQYTEAFF
TGTGCCAGCAGCTTGGTAGGCTGGCAGTACACTGAAGCTTTCTTT
>TRBV11-2|NA|TRBJ2-1|TRBD1
CASSDSRDRIYNEQFF
TGTGCCAGCAGCGACTCCCGGGACAGGATTTACAATGAGCAGTTCTTC
>TRBV20-1|once|TRBJ2-7|NA
CSAKDYYEQYF
TGCAGTGCTAAGGACTACTACGAGCAGTACTTC
>TRBV7-9|NA|TRBJ2-1|TRBD1
CASRTGGYNEQFF
TGTGCCAGCAGGACAGGGGGTTACAATGAGCAGTTCTTC
>TRBV7-9|NA|TRBJ2-7|NA
CASSKPLGEPGSYEQYF
TGTGCCAGCAGCAAACCCTTGGGGGAGCCGGGTTCCTACGAGCAGTACTTC
>TRBV7-9|NA|TRBJ2-2|NA
CASSQTSDTGELFF
TGTGCCAGCAGTCAAACCAGCGACACCGGGGAGCTGTTTTTT
>TRBV5-1|NA|TRBJ2-7|TRBD2
CASSKGLAESYEQYF
TGCGCCAGCAGTAAGGGGCTAGCGGAATCCTACGAGCAGTACTTC
>TRBV18|once|TRBJ2-7|NA
CASSPRQDNSYEQYF
TGTGCCAGCTCACCACGACAGGACAACTCCTACGAGCAGTACTTC
>TRBV29-1|NA|TRBJ1-1|NA
CSVERGGTEAFF
TGCAGCGTTGAGCGCGGGGGGACCGAAGCTTTCTTT
>TRBV11-2|NA|TRBJ2-2|NA
CASSLVGTGELFF
TGTGCCAGCAGCCTCGTGGGTACCGGGGAGCTGTTTTTT
>TRBV29-1|NA|TRBJ2-1|NA
CSVPYLGEQFF
TGCAGCGTGCCATATCTGGGCGAGCAGTTCTTC
>TRBV19|NA|TRBJ2-7|TRBD1
CASSMTQGAYEQYF
TGTGCCAGTAGTATGACCCAGGGGGCCTACGAGCAGTACTTC